This T cell receptor beta chain was profiled in a study of beta chain features in type 1 diabetes. Study context: The samples had around 98 million sorted cells examined in all.

CDR3 length: 15 amino acids. Looked up from germline, CDR1 is KGHSH and CDR2 is LQKENI. J lost 4 bases, V lost 5 bases, and 7 bases had no gene match. This clone was observed a few times. The isolated RNA, all of it, was reverse transcribed, so expressed TCRB transcripts were what got sequenced. Sequenced by immunoSEQ multiplex PCR; TCRdb stores in-frame clones only, minus some. The sample contains under 300,000 clones, 7.5% to 9.5% of which appear only once. Sequenced sample: central memory CD4+ T cells from blood. This receptor was identified in a woman between 18 and 30 years old in good health. The V call is TRBV18, the J call TRBJ1-5; 8 positions agree with TRBD1. DNA for the CDR3: TGTGCCAGCTCAGGGGGACAGGTCCAAAATCAGCCCCAGCATTTT. It encodes CASSGGQVQNQPQHF.